The rows below give T cell receptor beta chains drawn from one sample of a study of T cell responses to AZD1222 COVID-19 vaccine. The protocol was immunoSEQ multiplex PCR, while the TCRdb copy is restricted to in-frame clones and leaves out a portion. The repertoire includes 90,000 to 150,000 clones, about 91% of them detected once, and 4% to 6% sits in the top ten. This specimen was peripheral blood, taken on day 0 of AZD1222 vaccination. These receptors originate from an adult in good health. The CDR3 runs from the conserved cysteine through the conserved F or W. Each record gives: V gene, D gene, J gene, clone size, CDR3 DNA, CDR3 protein. A D gene is named only where the DNA matches it firmly. Size values are once, few and many counts, or a class for expanded clones, and some rows have none.

TRBV9	-	TRBJ2-3	few	TGTGCCAGCAGCGTAGGGCAGCGGGCAGATACGCAGTATTTT	CASSVGQRADTQYF
TRBV19	TRBD1	TRBJ1-5	-	TGTGCCAGTAGTGGGACAGGGGGGAATCAGCCCCAGCATTTT	CASSGTGGNQPQHF
TRBV7-2	-	TRBJ2-2	-	TGTGCCAGCAGCTTATTGATTGGGGAGCTGTTTTTT	CASSLLIGELFF
TRBV28	-	TRBJ1-2	-	TGTGCCAGCGGTCCGGGACACGCTAACTATGGCTACACCTTC	CASGPGHANYGYTF
TRBV11-2	TRBD1	TRBJ2-5	-	TGTGCCAGCAGCCCACCGGGACAGAAAGAGACCCAGTACTTC	CASSPPGQKETQYF
TRBV18	-	TRBJ1-1	-	TGTGCCAGCTCACCCCTGCAGGAGACTGAAGCTTTCTTT	CASSPLQETEAFF
TRBV10-2	TRBD1	TRBJ1-3	-	TGCGCCAGCAGCGAAGAAATGACAGGGGTGGCTGGAAACACCATATATTTT	CASSEEMTGVAGNTIYF
TRBV14	-	TRBJ1-1	once	TGTGCCAGCAGCCAAAAGACAGGCCTGGGCACTGAAGCTTTCTTT	CASSQKTGLGTEAFF
TRBV7-2	TRBD1	TRBJ1-5	-	TGTGCCAGCAGCCAGGGGGCAGGGGGTCAGCCCCAGCATTTT	CASSQGAGGQPQHF
TRBV10-2	-	TRBJ1-6	-	TGCGCCAGCAGTGAGTCTTTCAGGGAAAATTCACCCCTCCACTTT	CASSESFRENSPLHF
TRBV4-1	-	TRBJ1-2	-	TGCGCCAGCAGCCAAGGGGGCCAAATATTTAAAGGCTACACCTTC	CASSQGGQIFKGYTF
TRBV4-3	-	TRBJ1-4	-	TGCGCCAGCAGCCAAGATCGGGGGGGTAATGAAAAACTGTTTTTT	CASSQDRGGNEKLFF
TRBV20-1	-	TRBJ1-5	-	TGCAGTGCTAGTGCGTCAGAGCTCAATCAGCCCCAGCATTTT	CSASASELNQPQHF
TRBV12-3/TRBV12-4	-	TRBJ1-1	-	TGTGCCAGCAGTAGATGGAACACTGAAGCTTTCTTT	CASSRWNTEAFF
TRBV5-4	-	TRBJ2-1	-	TGTGCCAGCAGCTCCCCCATGGGGCAGGTCGGCTACAATGAGCAGTTCTTC	CASSSPMGQVGYNEQFF
TRBV6-2/TRBV6-3	-	TRBJ2-3	-	TGTGCCAGCAGTTACTCGAACCAGAACACAGATACGCAGTATTTT	CASSYSNQNTDTQYF
TRBV11-2	-	TRBJ2-7	-	TGTGCCAGCAGCGGGTATTGGAGACCCGGCTCCTGGGAGCAGTACTTC	CASSGYWRPGSWEQYF
TRBV10-3	-	TRBJ1-3	-	TGTGCCATCAGTGAGTCAGGGGGACCTGGAAACACCATATATTTT	CAISESGGPGNTIYF
TRBV7-8	-	TRBJ1-2	-	TGTGCCAGCAGCTTAAACGGGGGGGACTGGGATGGCTACACCTTC	CASSLNGGDWDGYTF
TRBV9	-	TRBJ1-1	-	TGTGCCAGCAGCACCCAGGGTTTCACTGAAGCTTTCTTT	CASSTQGFTEAFF
TRBV7-3	-	TRBJ1-6	-	TGTGCCAGCAGCTTGGCTATGAATTCACCCCTCCACTTT	CASSLAMNSPLHF
TRBV24-1	TRBD1	TRBJ2-6	-	TGTGCCACCAGTTCGCGACAGGGCCTTCCCTCTGGGGCCAACGTCCTGACTTTC	CATSSRQGLPSGANVLTF
TRBV24-1	-	TRBJ2-4	-	TGTGCCACCAGTGATTTAGGACTAATTCAGTACTTC	CATSDLGLIQYF
TRBV6-2/TRBV6-3	TRBD1	TRBJ2-7	-	TGTGCCAGCAGTTCCTGGGGACAGGGGCACGAGCAGTACTTC	CASSSWGQGHEQYF
TRBV11-1	-	TRBJ1-1	-	TGTGCCAGCAAATTGGAAACAGGGAGGACTGAAGCTTTCTTT	CASKLETGRTEAFF
TRBV5-6	-	TRBJ2-7	once	TGTGCCAGCAGCTTGGGCTCCCCCCCAGGGAGGTACGACGAGCAGTACTTC	CASSLGSPPGRYDEQYF
TRBV6-2/TRBV6-3	TRBD1	TRBJ2-7	-	TGTGCCAGCAGTCCAGGGGGCTTGGGCTACGAGCAGTACTTC	CASSPGGLGYEQYF
TRBV5-5	-	TRBJ1-4	-	TGTGCCAGCAGCACCCCCGACCCGGAAAAACTGTTTTTT	CASSTPDPEKLFF
TRBV5-1	-	TRBJ1-2	-	TGCGCCAGCAGCCCCCGAGCCCCGGAGGACTATGGCTACACCTTC	CASSPRAPEDYGYTF
TRBV27	TRBD2	TRBJ2-1	-	TGTGCCAGCAGTTTTATAGGACTAGCCTCAAATGAGCAGTTCTTC	CASSFIGLASNEQFF
TRBV11-3	-	TRBJ2-1	-	TGTGCCAGCAGCTTAGACTTCGGGGGCGCATGGAACAATGAGCAGTTCTTC	CASSLDFGGAWNNEQFF
TRBV7-8	TRBD2	TRBJ2-3	once	TGTGCCAGCAGCTTAAGGGTGGGACTAGCTTTCGATACGCAGTATTTT	CASSLRVGLAFDTQYF
TRBV10-3	TRBD1	TRBJ2-7	once	TGTGCCACCTGGACAGGGTCCTCCTACGAGCAGTACTTC	CATWTGSSYEQYF
TRBV5-1	TRBD2	TRBJ2-3	-	TGCGCCAGCAGCTATGCGACTAGCGGGGGGACAGATACGCAGTATTTT	CASSYATSGGTDTQYF
TRBV2	-	TRBJ2-1	-	TGTGCCAGCAGTAAGGGGGAGAAGAATGAGCAGTTCTTC	CASSKGEKNEQFF
TRBV10-3	-	TRBJ1-1	-	TGTGCCATCAGCCCTTCCCGGGACTGGAACACTGAAGCTTTCTTT	CAISPSRDWNTEAFF
TRBV25-1	-	TRBJ1-1	-	TGTGCCAGCAGTCCTACTAGGGGGAACACTGAAGCTTTCTTT	CASSPTRGNTEAFF
TRBV20-1	TRBD2	TRBJ2-5	-	TGCAGTGCTAGGGGGGGGGAGACCCAGTACTTC	CSARGGETQYF
TRBV5-4	TRBD2	TRBJ2-1	once	TGTGCCAGCAGCTTGGACCTAGCGGGGGGGCCTGAGAATGAGCAGTTCTTC	CASSLDLAGGPENEQFF
TRBV19	TRBD1	TRBJ2-1	-	TGTGCCAGCAGGAAGGCGGGACAGGGGGCCTACAATGAGCAGTTCTTC	CASRKAGQGAYNEQFF
TRBV5-6	TRBD1	TRBJ1-4	-	TGTGCCAGCAGCAGACAGGGGTTGACTAATGAAAAACTGTTTTTT	CASSRQGLTNEKLFF
TRBV7-2	-	TRBJ2-1	once	TGTGCCAGCAGCTTAGCTTGGTCACAGGGCTACAATGAGCAGTTCTTC	CASSLAWSQGYNEQFF
TRBV10-3	TRBD1	TRBJ1-5	few	TGTGCCATCAGTGAGGCCCTCTGGGACAGGGGGGATAGCAATCAGCCCCAGCATTTT	CAISEALWDRGDSNQPQHF
TRBV7-6	-	TRBJ2-3	-	TGTGCCAGCAGCTTAGGAACGGCCAAAACAGATACGCAGTATTTT	CASSLGTAKTDTQYF
TRBV20-1	-	TRBJ2-2	-	TGCAGTGCTACTGACAGGCTCAGTACCGGGGAGCTGTTTTTT	CSATDRLSTGELFF
TRBV3-1/TRBV3-2	TRBD2	TRBJ2-2	-	TGTGCCAGCAGCGCGGGGGGGACGGCCACCGGGGAGCTGTTTTTT	CASSAGGTATGELFF
TRBV3-1/TRBV3-2	-	TRBJ2-7	-	TGTGCCAGCAGCCAAGATCCGCGGCTGGGTGACGAGCAGTACTTC	CASSQDPRLGDEQYF
TRBV12-5	-	TRBJ2-2	-	TGTGCTAGTGGTTTGGTAGCAGGAGCCTCCACCGGGGAGCTGTTTTTT	CASGLVAGASTGELFF
TRBV6-2/TRBV6-3	-	TRBJ1-5	-	TGTGCCAGCAGTTACGGGTCAGCTAGCAATCAGCCCCAGCATTTT	CASSYGSASNQPQHF
TRBV6-5	-	TRBJ1-2	-	TGTGCCAGCAGCCCGAGGGGCAGCACTAACTATGGCTACACCTTC	CASSPRGSTNYGYTF
TRBV18	TRBD1	TRBJ1-6	-	TGTGCCAGCTCAGGGACAGTAATTTCACCCCTCCACTTT	CASSGTVISPLHF
TRBV13	-	TRBJ1-3	few	TGTGCCAGTAACCGAGGAGGGGGTAGCTCTGGAAACACCATATATTTT	CASNRGGGSSGNTIYF
TRBV18	-	TRBJ2-3	-	TGTGCCAGCTCACCACCGTACGCGTCGACAGATACGCAGTATTTT	CASSPPYASTDTQYF
TRBV3-1/TRBV3-2	TRBD1	TRBJ1-1	-	TGTGCCAGCAGCCAGACAGGGGCCAACACTGAAGCTTTCTTT	CASSQTGANTEAFF
TRBV5-6	-	TRBJ1-5	-	TGTGCCAGCAGCTTGGTAGGGGATAGCAATCAGCCCCAGCATTTT	CASSLVGDSNQPQHF
TRBV2	TRBD2	TRBJ2-1	-	TGTGCCAGCAGTGACGGGACTAGCAGGGCCTACAATGAGCAGTTCTTC	CASSDGTSRAYNEQFF